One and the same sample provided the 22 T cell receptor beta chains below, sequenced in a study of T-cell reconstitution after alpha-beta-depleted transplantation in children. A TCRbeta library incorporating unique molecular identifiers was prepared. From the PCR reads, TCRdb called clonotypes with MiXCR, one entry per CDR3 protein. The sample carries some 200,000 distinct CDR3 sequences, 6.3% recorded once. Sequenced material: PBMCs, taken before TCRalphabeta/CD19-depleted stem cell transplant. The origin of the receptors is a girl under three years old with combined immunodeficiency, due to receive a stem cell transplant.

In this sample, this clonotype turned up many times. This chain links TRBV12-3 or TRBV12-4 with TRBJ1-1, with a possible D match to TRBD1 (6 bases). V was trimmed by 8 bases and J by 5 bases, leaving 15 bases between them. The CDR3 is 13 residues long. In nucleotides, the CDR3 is TGTGCCAGCCGTTCACAGGGATGGACTGAAGCTTTCTTT. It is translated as CASRSQGWTEAFF.

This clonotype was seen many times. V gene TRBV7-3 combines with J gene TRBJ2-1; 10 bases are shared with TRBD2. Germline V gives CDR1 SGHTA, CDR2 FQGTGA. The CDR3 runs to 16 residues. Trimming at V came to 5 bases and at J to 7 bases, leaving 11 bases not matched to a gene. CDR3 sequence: CASSRTEGLAWNEQFF. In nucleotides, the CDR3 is TGTGCCAGCAGCCGCACGGAGGGACTAGCGTGGAATGAGCAGTTCTTC.

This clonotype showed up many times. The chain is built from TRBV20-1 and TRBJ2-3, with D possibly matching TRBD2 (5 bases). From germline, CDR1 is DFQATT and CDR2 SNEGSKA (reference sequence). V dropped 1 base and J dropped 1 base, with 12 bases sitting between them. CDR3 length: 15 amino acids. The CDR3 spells CSARVPSLGTDTQYF. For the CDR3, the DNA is TGCAGTGCTAGAGTTCCTAGCCTTGGCACAGATACGCAGTATTTT.

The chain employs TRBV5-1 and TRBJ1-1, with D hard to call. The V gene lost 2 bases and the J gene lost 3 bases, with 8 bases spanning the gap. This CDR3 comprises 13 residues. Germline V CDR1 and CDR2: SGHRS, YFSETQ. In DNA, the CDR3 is TGCGCCAGCAGCTTAATGGACGACACTGAAGCTTTCTTT. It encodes CASSLMDDTEAFF.

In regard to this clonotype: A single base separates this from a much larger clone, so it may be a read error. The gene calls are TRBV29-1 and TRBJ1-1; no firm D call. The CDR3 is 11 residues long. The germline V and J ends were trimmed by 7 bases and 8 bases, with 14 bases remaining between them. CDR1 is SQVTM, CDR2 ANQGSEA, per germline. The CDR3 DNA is TGCAGCGGCTGGCGGGGATGCGAAGCTTTCTTT. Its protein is CSGWRGCEAFF.

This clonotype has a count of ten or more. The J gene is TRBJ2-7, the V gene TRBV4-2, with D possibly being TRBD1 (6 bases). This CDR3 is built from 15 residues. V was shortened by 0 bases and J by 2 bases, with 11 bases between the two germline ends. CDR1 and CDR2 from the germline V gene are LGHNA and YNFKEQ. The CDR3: CASSQEKGEPYEQYF. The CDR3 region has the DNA TGTGCCAGCAGCCAAGAAAAGGGGGAACCCTACGAGCAGTACTTC.

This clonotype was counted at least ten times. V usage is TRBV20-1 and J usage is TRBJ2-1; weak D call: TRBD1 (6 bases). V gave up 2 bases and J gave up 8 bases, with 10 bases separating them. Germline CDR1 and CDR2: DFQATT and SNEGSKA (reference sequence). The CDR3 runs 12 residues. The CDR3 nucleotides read TGCAGTGCTAGAAGGGGGACGGATGAGCAGTTCTTC. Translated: CSARRGTDEQFF.

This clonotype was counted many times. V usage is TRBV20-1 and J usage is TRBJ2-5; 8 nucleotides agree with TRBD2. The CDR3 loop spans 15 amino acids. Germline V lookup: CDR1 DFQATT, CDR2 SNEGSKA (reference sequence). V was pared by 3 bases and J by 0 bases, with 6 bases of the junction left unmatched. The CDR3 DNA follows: TGCAGTGCTAGCGGGCGGGGGGTTTACCAAGAGACCCAGTACTTC. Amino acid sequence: CSASGRGVYQETQYF.

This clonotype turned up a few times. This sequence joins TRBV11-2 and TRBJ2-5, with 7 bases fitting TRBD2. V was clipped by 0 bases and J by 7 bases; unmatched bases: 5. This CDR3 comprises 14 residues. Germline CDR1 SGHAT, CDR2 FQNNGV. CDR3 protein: CASSLEGGEGTQYF. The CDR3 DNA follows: TGTGCCAGCAGCTTAGAGGGAGGGGAAGGGACCCAGTACTTC.

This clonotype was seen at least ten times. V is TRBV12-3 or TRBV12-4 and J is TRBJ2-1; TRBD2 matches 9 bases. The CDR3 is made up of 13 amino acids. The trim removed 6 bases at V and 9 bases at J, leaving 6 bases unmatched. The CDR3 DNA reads TGTGCCAGCAGCACCTCTAGCGGGGTTGAGCAGTTCTTC. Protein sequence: CASSTSSGVEQFF.

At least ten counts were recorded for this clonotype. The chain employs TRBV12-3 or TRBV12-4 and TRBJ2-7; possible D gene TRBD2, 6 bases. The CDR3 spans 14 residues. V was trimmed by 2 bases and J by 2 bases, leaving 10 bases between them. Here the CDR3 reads CASSLRGLTYEQYF. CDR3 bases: TGTGCCAGCAGTTTACGGGGGTTGACCTACGAGCAGTACTTC.

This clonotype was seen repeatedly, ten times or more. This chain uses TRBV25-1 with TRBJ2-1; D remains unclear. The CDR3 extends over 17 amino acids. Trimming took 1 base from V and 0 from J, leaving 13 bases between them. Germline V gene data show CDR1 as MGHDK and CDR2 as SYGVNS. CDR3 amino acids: CASSEWATRDSYNEQFF. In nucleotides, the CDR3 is TGTGCCAGCAGTGAATGGGCAACCCGAGACTCCTACAATGAGCAGTTCTTC.

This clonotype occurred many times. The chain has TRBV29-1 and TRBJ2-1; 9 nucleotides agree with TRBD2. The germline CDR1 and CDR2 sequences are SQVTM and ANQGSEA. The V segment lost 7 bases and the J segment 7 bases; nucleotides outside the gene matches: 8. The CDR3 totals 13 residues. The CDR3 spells CSGGAGGLNEQFF. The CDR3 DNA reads TGCAGCGGTGGGGCGGGAGGGCTTAATGAGCAGTTCTTC.

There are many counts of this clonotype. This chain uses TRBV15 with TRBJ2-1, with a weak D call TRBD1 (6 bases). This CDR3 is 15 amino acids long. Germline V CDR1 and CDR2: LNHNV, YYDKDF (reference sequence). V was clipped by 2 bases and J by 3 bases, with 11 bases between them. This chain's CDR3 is CATSRLDSLYNEQFF. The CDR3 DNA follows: TGTGCCACCAGCAGATTGGACAGTCTCTACAATGAGCAGTTCTTC.

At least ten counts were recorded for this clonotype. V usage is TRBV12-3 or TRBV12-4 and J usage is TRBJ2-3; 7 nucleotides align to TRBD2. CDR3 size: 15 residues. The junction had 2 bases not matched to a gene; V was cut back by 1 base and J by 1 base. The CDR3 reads CASSLGTSGTDTQYF. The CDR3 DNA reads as TGTGCCAGCAGTTTAGGGACTAGTGGCACAGATACGCAGTATTTT.

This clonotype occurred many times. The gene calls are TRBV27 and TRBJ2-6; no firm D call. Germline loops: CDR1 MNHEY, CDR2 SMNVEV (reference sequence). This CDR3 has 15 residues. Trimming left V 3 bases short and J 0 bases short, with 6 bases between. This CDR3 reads CASSFTGSGANVLTF. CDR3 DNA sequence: TGTGCCAGCAGTTTTACGGGCTCTGGGGCCAACGTCCTGACTTTC.

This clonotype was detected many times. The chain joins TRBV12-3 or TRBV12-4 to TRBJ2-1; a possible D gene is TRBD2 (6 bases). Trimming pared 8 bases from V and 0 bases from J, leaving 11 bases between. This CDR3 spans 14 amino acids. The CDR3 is CASFGGSSYNEQFF. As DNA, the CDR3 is TGTGCCAGCTTCGGGGGAAGCTCCTACAATGAGCAGTTCTTC.

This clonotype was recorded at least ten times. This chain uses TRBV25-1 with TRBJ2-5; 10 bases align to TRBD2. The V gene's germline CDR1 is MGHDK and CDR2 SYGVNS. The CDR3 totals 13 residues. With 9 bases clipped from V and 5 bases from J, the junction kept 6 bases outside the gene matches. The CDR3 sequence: CASSSGSLETQYF. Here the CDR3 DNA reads TGTGCCAGTTCTAGCGGGAGCTTGGAGACCCAGTACTTC. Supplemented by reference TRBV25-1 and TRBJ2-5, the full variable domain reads EADIYQTPRYLVIGTGKKITLECSQTMGHDKMYWYQQDPGMELHLIHYSYGVNSTEKGDLSSESTVSRIRTEHFPLTLESARPSHTSQYLCASSSGSLETQYFGPGTRLLVL.

The CDR3 loop is CASSLGLAAVYNEQFF. The CDR3 DNA follows: TGTGCCAGCAGCTTGGGATTAGCGGCAGTATACAATGAGCAGTTCTTC. The chain employs TRBV7-9 and TRBJ2-1; TRBD2 might be the D (6 bases). The CDR3 has 16 amino acids. Per germline, CDR1 SEHNR and CDR2 FQNEAQ (reference sequence). The ends were cut back, 3 bases at V and 4 bases at J, with 16 bases in the middle. Together with reference TRBV7-9 and TRBJ2-1, the CDR3 gives the full variable domain: DTGVSQNPRHKITKRGQNVTFRCDPISEHNRLYWYRQTLGQGPEFLTYFQNEAQLEKSRLLSDRFSAERPKGSFSTLEIQRTEQGDSAMYLCASSLGLAAVYNEQFFGPGTRLTVL.

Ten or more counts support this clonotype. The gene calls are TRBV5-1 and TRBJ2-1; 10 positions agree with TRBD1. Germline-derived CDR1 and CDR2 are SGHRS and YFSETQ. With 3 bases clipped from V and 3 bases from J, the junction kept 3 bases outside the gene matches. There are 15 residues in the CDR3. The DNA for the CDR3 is TGCGCCAGCAGCTGGGACAGGGGCCTCTACAATGAGCAGTTCTTC. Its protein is CASSWDRGLYNEQFF.

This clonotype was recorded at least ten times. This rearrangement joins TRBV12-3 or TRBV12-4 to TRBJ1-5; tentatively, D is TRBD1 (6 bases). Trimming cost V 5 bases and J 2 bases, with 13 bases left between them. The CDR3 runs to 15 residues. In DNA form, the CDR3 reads TGTGCCAGCAGTGCGGGGGGCTCAGGCAATCAGCCCCAGCATTTT. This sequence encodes CASSAGGSGNQPQHF.

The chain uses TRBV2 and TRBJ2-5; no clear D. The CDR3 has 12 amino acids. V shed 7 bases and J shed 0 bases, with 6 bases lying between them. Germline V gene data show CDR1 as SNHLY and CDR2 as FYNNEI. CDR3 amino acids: CASNTYQETQYF. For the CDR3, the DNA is TGTGCCAGCAATACTTACCAAGAGACCCAGTACTTC.